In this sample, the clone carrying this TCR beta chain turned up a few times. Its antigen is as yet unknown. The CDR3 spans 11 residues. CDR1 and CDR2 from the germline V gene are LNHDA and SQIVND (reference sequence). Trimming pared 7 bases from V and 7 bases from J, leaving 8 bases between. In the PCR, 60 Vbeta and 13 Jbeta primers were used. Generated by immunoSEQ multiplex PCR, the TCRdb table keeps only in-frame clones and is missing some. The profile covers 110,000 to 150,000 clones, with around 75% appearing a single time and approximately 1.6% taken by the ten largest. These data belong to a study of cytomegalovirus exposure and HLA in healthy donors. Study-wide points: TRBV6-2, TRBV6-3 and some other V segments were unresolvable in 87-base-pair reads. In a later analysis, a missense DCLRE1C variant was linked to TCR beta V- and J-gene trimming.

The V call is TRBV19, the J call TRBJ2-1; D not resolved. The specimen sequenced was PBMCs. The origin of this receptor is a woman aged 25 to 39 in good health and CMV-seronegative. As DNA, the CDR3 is TGTGCCAGTACCAGGTGGAATGAGCAGTTCTTC. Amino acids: CASTRWNEQFF.